This record covers a single T cell receptor beta chain. Its specificity is not known. V lost 5 bases, J lost 3 bases, and 10 bases stayed unmatched. The CDR3 contains 15 residues. CDR1 SQVTM and CDR2 ANQGSEA come from the germline V gene. Profiled with immunoSEQ multiplex PCR; TCRdb holds only in-frame clones, not every one. The sample records around 100,000 clones, about 88% being singletons. These data are taken from a study of T cell responses to AZD1222 COVID-19 vaccine. Looking at the study overall: Pooling of second doses given at about 4 or about 12 weeks was done. Study-level findings and limits: The span of vaccine-associated CD4 TCRs extended across spike, with dominance at 160-218 and 743-854. Seropositive AZD1222 recipients at baseline numbered only six or seven. Rises in breadth and depth of Spike-specific TCRs came after two AZD1222 doses.

This receptor was obtained from an adult in good health. The starting material was peripheral blood, obtained on day 0 of AZD1222 vaccination. The chain has TRBV29-1 and TRBJ2-3, with 8 bases lining up with TRBD1. CDR3 DNA sequence: TGCAGCGTTTTTTACCGGGACAGGCGTACAGATACGCAGTATTTT. Translated, it gives CSVFYRDRRTDTQYF.